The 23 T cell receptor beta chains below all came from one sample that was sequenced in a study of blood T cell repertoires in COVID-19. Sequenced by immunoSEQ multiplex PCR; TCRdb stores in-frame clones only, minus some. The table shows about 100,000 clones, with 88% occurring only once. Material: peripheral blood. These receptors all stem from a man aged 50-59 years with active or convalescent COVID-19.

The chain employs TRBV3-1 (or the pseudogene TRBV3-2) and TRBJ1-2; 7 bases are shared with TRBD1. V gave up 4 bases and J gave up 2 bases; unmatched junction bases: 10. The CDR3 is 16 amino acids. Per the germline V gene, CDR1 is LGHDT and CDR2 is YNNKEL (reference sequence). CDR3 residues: CASSLNDRAVNYGYTF. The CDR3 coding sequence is TGTGCCAGCAGCCTGAACGACAGGGCTGTGAACTATGGCTACACCTTC.

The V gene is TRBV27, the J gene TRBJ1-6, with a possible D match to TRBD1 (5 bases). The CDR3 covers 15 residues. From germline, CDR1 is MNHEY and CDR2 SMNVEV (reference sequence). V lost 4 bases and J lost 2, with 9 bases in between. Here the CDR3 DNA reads TGTGCCAGCAGTTGGGGAGGGGCCTATAATTCACCCCTCCACTTT. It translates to CASSWGGAYNSPLHF.

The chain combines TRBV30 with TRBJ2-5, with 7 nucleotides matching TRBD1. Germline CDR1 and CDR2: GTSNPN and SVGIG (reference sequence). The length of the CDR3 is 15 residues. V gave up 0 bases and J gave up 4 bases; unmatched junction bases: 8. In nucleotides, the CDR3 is TGTGCCTGGAGTGTACAGGGGAACTATCGAGAGACCCAGTACTTC. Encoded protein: CAWSVQGNYRETQYF.

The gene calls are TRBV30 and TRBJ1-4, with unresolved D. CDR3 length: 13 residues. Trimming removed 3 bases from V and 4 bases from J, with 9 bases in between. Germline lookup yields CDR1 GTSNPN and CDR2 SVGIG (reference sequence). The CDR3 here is CAWRSVINEKLFF. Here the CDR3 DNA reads TGTGCCTGGAGGTCCGTTATTAATGAAAAACTGTTTTTT.

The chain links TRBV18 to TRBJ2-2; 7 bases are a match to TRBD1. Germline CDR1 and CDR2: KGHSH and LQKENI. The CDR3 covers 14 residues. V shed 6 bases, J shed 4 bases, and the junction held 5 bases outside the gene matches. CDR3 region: CASSYDRVTGELFF. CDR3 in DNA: TGTGCCAGCTCTTACGACAGGGTCACCGGGGAGCTGTTTTTT.

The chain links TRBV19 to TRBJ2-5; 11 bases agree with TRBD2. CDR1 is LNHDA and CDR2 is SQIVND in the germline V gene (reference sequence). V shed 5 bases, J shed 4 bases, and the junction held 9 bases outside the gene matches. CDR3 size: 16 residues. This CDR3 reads CASSRGLAGGGETQYF. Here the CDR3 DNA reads TGTGCCAGTAGTCGGGGTCTAGCGGGAGGAGGAGAGACCCAGTACTTC.

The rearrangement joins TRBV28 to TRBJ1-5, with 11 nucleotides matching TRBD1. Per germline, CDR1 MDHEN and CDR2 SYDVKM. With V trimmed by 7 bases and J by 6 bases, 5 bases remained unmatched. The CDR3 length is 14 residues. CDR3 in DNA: TGTGCCAGCACCTGGGGGACAGGGGGTCAGCCCCAGCATTTT. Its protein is CASTWGTGGQPQHF.

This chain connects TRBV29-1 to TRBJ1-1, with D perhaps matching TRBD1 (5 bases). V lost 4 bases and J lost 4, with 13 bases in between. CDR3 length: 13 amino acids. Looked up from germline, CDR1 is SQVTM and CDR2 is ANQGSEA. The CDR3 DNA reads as TGCAGCGTTGTCAGACAGACGGGCACTGAAGCTTTCTTT. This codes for CSVVRQTGTEAFF.

CDR3 in amino acids: CASSFTGTGVAKNIQYF. For the CDR3, the DNA is TGTGCCAGCAGCTTCACCGGGACAGGGGTAGCCAAAAACATTCAGTACTTC. The chain links TRBV7-9 to TRBJ2-4; TRBD1 aligns across 10 bases. The length of the CDR3 is 17 residues. Germline V gene data show CDR1 as SEHNR and CDR2 as FQNEAQ (reference sequence). V lost 3 bases to trimming and J lost 0 bases; unmatched junction nucleotides: 5.

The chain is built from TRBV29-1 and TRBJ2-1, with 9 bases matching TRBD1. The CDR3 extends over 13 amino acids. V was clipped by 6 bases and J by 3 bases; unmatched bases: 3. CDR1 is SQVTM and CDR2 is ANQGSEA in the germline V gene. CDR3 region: CSVPDRGYNEQFF. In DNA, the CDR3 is TGCAGCGTCCCGGACAGGGGCTACAATGAGCAGTTCTTC.

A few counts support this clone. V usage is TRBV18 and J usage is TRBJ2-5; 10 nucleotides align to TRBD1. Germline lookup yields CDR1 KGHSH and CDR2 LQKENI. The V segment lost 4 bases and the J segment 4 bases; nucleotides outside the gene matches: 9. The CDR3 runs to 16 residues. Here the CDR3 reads CASSQRTGGGRETQYF. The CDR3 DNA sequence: TGTGCCAGCTCACAACGGACAGGGGGGGGTCGAGAGACCCAGTACTTC.

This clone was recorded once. The CDR3 spells CASSLSGGYRGETQYF. The CDR3 bases are TGTGCCAGCAGCTTATCGGGGGGCTATAGAGGAGAGACCCAGTACTTC. The rearrangement joins TRBV11-2 to TRBJ2-5, with D perhaps TRBD2 (7 bases). Between the trimmed V and J ends, which lost 2 bases and 4 bases, there was a span of 17 bases. There are 16 residues in the CDR3. Germline CDR1 reads SGHAT; CDR2 reads FQNNGV.

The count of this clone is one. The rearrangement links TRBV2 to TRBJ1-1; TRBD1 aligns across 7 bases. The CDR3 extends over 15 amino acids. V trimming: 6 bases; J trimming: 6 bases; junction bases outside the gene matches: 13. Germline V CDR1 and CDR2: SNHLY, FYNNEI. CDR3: CASRPTPTGEAEAFF. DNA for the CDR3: TGTGCCAGCAGGCCCACCCCTACAGGGGAGGCTGAAGCTTTCTTT.

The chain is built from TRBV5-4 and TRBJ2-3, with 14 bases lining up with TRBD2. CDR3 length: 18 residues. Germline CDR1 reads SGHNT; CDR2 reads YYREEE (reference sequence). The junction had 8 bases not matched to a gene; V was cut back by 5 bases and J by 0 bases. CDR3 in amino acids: CASSPGLAGGTSTDTQYF. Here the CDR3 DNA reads TGTGCCAGCAGTCCTGGACTAGCGGGAGGCACTAGCACAGATACGCAGTATTTT. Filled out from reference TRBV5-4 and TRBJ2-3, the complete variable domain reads ETGVTQSPTHLIKTRGQQVTLRCSSQSGHNTVSWYQQALGQGPQFIFQYYREEENGRGNFPPRFSGLQFPNYSSELNVNALELDDSALYLCASSPGLAGGTSTDTQYFGPGTRLTVL.

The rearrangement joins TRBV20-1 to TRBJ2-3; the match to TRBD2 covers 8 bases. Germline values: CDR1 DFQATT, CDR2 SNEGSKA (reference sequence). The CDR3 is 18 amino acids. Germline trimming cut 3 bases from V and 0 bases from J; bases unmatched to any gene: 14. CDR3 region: CSASGGWGTSGSTDTQYF. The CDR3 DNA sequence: TGCAGTGCTAGTGGGGGATGGGGAACTAGCGGTAGCACAGATACGCAGTATTTT.

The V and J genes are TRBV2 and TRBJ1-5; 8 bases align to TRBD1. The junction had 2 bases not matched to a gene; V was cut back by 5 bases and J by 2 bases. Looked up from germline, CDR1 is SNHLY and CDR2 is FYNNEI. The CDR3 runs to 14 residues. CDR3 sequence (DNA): TGTGCCAGCAGTTCAGGGGGCGGCAATCAGCCCCAGCATTTT. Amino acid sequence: CASSSGGGNQPQHF.

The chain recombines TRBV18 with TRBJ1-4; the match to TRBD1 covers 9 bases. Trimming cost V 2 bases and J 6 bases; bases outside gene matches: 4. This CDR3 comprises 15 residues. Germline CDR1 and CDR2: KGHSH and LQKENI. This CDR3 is CASSPGGTGYEKLFF. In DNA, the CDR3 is TGTGCCAGCTCACCAGGGGGGACAGGGTATGAAAAACTGTTTTTT.

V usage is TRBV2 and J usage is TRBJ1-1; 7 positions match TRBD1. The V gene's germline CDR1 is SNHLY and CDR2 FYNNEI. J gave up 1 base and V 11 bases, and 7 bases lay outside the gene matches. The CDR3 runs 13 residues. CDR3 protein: CAGTVFKNTEAFF. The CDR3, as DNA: TGTGCCGGGACAGTCTTTAAGAACACTGAAGCTTTCTTT. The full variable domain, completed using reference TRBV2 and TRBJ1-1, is EPEVTQTPSHQVTQMGQEVILRCVPISNHLYFYWYRQILGQKVEFLVSFYNNEISEKSEIFDDQFSVERPDGSNFTLKIRSTKLEDSAMYFCAGTVFKNTEAFFGQGTRLTVV.

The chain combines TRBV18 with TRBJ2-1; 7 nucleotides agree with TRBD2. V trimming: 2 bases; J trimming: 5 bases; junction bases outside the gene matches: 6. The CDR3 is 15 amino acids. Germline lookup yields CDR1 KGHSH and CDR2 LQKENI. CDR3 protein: CASSPFSSGHNEQFF. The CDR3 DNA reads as TGTGCCAGCTCACCATTTTCTAGCGGCCACAATGAGCAGTTCTTC.

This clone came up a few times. The CDR3 loop is CASSYLADNSYEQYF. The CDR3 DNA sequence: TGTGCCAGCAGTTACCTAGCGGATAACTCCTACGAGCAGTACTTC. The rearrangement uses TRBV27 and TRBJ2-7; 7 bases agree with TRBD2. The junction had 6 bases not matched to a gene; V was cut back by 4 bases and J by 0 bases. CDR3 length equals 15 residues. Germline loops: CDR1 MNHEY, CDR2 SMNVEV (reference sequence).

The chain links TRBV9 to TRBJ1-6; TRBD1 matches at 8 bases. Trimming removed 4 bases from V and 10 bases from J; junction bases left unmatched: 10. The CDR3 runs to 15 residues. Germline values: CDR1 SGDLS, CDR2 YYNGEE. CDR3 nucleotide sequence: TGTGCCAGCAGCCCAGGGGGCGACGGGGCCTCACCCCTCCACTTT. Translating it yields CASSPGGDGASPLHF.

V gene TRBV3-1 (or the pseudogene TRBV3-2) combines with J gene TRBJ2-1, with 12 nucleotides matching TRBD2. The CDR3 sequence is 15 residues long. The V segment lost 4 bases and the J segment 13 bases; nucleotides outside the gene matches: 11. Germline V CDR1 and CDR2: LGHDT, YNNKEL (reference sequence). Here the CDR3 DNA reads TGTGCCAGCAGCCGAGGGACTAGCGGGCCGAAATACCAGTTCTTC. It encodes CASSRGTSGPKYQFF.

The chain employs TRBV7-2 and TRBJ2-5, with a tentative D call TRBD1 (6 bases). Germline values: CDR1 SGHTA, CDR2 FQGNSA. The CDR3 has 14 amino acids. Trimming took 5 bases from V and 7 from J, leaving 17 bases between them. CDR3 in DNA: TGTGCCAGCAGCCTAAACAGGGATGGCGGGACCCAGTACTTC. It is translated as CASSLNRDGGTQYF.